This TCR beta chain appears in the sequencing data of a study of chemoradiotherapy in HPV16-positive cancers. Across the study: A couple of HPV16-positive patients' cells yielded candidate HPV-specific clones and common motifs.

On this clone: Its target is not known.

Findings and caveats of the study: Functional assays defining HPV-specific T cells used only two HPV16-positive patients. During treatment, candidate HPV-specific clones and E7-related motifs expanded in tumor.

Only in-frame clones appear in the TCRdb table, and some are missing; sequencing was by immunoSEQ multiplex PCR. The table has 2,100 or so clones, approximately 73% seen once; the top ten hold approximately 33%. The sample was acquired from a patient who underwent chemoradiotherapy. This clonotype was obtained from a human donor with HPV-associated anogenital cancer.

The chain's CDR3 is CAWSKGSNYGYTF. The CDR3 DNA follows: TGTGCCTGGAGTAAGGGCAGCAACTATGGCTACACCTTC. The chain combines TRBV30 with TRBJ1-2, with D uncertain. The germline gives CDR1 GTSNPN, CDR2 SVGIG (reference sequence). Trimming left V 2 bases short and J 2 bases short, with 9 bases between. This CDR3 has 13 amino acids.